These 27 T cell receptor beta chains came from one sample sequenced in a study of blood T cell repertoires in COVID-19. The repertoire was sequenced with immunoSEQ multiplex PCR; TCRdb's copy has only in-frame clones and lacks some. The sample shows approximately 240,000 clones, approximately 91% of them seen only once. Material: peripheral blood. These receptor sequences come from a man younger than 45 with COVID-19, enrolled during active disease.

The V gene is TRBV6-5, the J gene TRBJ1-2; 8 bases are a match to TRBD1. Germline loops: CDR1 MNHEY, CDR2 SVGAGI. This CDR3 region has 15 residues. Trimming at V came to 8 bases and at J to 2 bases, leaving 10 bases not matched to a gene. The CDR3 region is CASRRGQGANYGYTF. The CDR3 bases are TGTGCCAGCCGCAGGGGCCAGGGGGCGAACTATGGCTACACCTTC.

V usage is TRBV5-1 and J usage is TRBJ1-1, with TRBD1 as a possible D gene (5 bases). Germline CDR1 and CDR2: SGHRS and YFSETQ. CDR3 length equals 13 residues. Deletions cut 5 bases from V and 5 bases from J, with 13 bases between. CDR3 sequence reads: CASRGGGRTEAFF. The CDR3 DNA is TGCGCCAGCAGGGGCGGGGGAAGGACTGAAGCTTTCTTT. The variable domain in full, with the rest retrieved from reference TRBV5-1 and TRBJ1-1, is KAGVTQTPRYLIKTRGQQVTLSCSPISGHRSVSWYQQTPGQGLQFLFEYFSETQRNKGNFPGRFSGRQFSNSRSEMNVSTLELGDSALYLCASRGGGRTEAFFGQGTRLTVV.

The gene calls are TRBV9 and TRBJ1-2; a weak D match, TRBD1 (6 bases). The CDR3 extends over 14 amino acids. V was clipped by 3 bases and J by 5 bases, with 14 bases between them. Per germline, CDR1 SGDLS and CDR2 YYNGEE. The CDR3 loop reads CASSDNRARYGYTF. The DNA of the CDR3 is TGTGCCAGCAGCGACAACAGGGCACGGTATGGCTACACCTTC.

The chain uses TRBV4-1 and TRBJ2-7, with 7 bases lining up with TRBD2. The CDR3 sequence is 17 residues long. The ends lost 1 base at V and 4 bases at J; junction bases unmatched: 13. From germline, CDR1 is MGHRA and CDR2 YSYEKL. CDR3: CASSQVFRAGTRYEQYF. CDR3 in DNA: TGCGCCAGCAGCCAAGTTTTCCGAGCGGGGACCCGTTACGAGCAGTACTTC.

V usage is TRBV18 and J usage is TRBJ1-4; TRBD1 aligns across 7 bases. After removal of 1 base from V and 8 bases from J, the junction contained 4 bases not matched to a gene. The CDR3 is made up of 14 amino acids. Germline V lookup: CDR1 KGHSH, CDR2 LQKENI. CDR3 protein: CASSPQGANEKLFF. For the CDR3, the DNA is TGTGCCAGCTCACCACAGGGGGCAAACGAAAAACTGTTTTTT.

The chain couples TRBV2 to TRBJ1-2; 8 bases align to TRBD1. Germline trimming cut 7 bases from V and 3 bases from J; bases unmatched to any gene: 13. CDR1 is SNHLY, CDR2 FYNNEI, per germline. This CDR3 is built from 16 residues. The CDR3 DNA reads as TGTGCCAGCATTAGGGAACAGGGGGGCAGCTACTATGGCTACACCTTC. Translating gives CASIREQGGSYYGYTF.

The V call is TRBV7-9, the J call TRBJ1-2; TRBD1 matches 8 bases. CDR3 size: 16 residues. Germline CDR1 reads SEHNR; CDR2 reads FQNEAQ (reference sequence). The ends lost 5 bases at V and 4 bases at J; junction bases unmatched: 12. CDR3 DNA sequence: TGTGCCAGCAGCATTACAGGGGGGCCCCCAGGCTATGGCTACACCTTC. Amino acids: CASSITGGPPGYGYTF. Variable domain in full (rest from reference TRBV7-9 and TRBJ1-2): DTGVSQNPRHKITKRGQNVTFRCDPISEHNRLYWYRQTLGQGPEFLTYFQNEAQLEKSRLLSDRFSAERPKGSFSTLEIQRTEQGDSAMYLCASSITGGPPGYGYTFGSGTRLTVV.

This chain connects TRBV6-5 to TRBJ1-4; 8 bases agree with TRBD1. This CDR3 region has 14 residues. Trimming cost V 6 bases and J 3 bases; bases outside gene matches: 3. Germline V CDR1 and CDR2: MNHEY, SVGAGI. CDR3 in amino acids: CASRKTGANEKLFF. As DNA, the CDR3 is TGTGCCAGCAGGAAGACAGGGGCTAATGAAAAACTGTTTTTT.

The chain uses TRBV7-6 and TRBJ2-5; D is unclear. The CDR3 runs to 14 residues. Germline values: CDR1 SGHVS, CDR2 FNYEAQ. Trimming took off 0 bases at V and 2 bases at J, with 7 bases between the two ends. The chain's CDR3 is CASSLAVRQETQYF. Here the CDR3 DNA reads TGTGCCAGCAGCTTAGCAGTTAGACAAGAGACCCAGTACTTC. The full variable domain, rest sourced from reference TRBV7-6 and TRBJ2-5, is GAGVSQSPRYKVTKRGQDVALRCDPISGHVSLYWYRQALGQGPEFLTYFNYEAQQDKSGLPNDRFSAERPEGSISTLTIQRTEQRDSAMYRCASSLAVRQETQYFGPGTRLLVL.

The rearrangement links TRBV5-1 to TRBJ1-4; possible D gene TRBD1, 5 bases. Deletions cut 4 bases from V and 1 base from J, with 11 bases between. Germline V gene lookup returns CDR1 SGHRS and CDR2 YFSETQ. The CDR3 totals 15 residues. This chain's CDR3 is CASSQRTGTNEKLFF. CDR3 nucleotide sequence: TGCGCCAGCAGCCAAAGAACAGGAACTAATGAAAAACTGTTTTTT.

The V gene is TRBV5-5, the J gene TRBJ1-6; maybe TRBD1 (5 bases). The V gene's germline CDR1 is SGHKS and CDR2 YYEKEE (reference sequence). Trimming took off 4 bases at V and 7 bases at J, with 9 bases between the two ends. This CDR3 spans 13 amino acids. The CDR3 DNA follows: TGTGCCAGCAGCCCGAGACAGAATTCACCCCTCCACTTT. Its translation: CASSPRQNSPLHF. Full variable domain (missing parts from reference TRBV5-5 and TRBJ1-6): DAGVTQSPTHLIKTRGQQVTLRCSPISGHKSVSWYQQVLGQGPQFIFQYYEKEERGRGNFPDRFSARQFPNYSSELNVNALLLGDSALYLCASSPRQNSPLHFGNGTRLTVT.

The CDR3 DNA reads TGTGCCAGCAGTAGGAGCGAGGACACCGGGGAGCTGTTTTTT. Amino acid sequence: CASSRSEDTGELFF. The rearrangement links TRBV27 to TRBJ2-2; D uncertain. Per the germline V gene, CDR1 is MNHEY and CDR2 is SMNVEV (reference sequence). The V end lost 5 bases, the J end lost 3 bases, and 10 bases lay between the germline ends. The CDR3 spans 14 residues.

The CDR3 DNA is TGTGCCAGCAGCCCCGAGGGGGGGCGCAACACTGAAGCTTTCTTT. Protein sequence: CASSPEGGRNTEAFF. The chain carries TRBV3-1 (or the pseudogene TRBV3-2) and TRBJ1-1, with D perhaps TRBD1 (6 bases). Looked up from germline, CDR1 is LGHDT and CDR2 is YNNKEL (reference sequence). The CDR3 runs to 15 residues. Trimming took 4 bases from V and 2 from J, leaving 14 bases between them.

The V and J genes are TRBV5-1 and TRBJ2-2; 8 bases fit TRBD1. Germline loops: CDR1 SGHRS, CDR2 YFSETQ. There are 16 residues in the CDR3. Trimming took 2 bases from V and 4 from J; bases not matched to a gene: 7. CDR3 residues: CASSFIRGPGTGELFF. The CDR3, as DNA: TGCGCCAGCAGCTTTATCAGGGGGCCGGGCACCGGGGAGCTGTTTTTT.

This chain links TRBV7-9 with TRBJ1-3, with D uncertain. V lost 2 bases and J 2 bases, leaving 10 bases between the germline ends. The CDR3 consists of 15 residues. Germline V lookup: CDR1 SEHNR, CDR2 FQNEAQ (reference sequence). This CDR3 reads CASSLSSGTGNTIYF. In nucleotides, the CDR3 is TGTGCCAGCAGCTTAAGTTCGGGAACTGGAAACACCATATATTTT. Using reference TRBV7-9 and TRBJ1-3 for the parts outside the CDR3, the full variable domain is DTGVSQNPRHKITKRGQNVTFRCDPISEHNRLYWYRQTLGQGPEFLTYFQNEAQLEKSRLLSDRFSAERPKGSFSTLEIQRTEQGDSAMYLCASSLSSGTGNTIYFGEGSWLTVV.

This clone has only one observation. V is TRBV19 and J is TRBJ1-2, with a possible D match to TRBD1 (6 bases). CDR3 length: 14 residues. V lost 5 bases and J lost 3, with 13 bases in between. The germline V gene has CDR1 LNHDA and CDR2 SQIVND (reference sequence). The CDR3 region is CASSYDTGHYGYTF. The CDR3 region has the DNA TGTGCCAGTAGTTACGATACAGGGCACTATGGCTACACCTTC.

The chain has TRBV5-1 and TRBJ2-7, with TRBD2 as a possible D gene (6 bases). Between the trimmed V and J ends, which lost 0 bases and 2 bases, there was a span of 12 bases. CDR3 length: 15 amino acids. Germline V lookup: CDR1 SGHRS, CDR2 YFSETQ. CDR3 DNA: TGCGCCAGCAGCTTGGCACTCGGGGGAACCTACGAGCAGTACTTC. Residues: CASSLALGGTYEQYF.

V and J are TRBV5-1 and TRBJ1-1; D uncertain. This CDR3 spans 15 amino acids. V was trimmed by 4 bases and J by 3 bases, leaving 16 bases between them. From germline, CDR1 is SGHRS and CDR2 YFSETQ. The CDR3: CASSPLLPGDTEAFF. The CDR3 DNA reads TGCGCCAGCAGCCCCCTTCTCCCCGGGGACACTGAAGCTTTCTTT. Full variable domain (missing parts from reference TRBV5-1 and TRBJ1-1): KAGVTQTPRYLIKTRGQQVTLSCSPISGHRSVSWYQQTPGQGLQFLFEYFSETQRNKGNFPGRFSGRQFSNSRSEMNVSTLELGDSALYLCASSPLLPGDTEAFFGQGTRLTVV.

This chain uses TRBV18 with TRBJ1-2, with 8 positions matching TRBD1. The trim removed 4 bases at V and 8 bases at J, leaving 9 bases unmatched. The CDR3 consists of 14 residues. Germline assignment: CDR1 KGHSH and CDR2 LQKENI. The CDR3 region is CASSRRQGKEGYTF. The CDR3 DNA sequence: TGTGCCAGCTCACGTCGACAGGGGAAGGAGGGCTACACCTTC.

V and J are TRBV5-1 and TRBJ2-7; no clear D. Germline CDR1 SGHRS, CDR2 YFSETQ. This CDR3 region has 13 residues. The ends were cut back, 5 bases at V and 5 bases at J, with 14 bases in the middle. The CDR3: CASRFESFHEQYF. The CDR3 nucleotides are TGCGCCAGCAGATTTGAAAGCTTCCACGAGCAGTACTTC.

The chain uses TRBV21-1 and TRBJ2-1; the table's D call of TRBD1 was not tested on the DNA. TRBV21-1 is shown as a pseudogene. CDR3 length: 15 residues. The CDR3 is CASPIPVCSYNEQFF. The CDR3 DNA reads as TGTGCCAGCCCAATTCCAGTCTGCTCCTACAATGAGCAGTTCTTC.

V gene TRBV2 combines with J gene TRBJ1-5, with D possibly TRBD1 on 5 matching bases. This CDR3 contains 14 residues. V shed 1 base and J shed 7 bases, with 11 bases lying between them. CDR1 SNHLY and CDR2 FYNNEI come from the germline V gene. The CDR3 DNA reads TGTGCCAGCAGTGAAGGCGGGGGGTACCAGCCCCAGCATTTT. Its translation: CASSEGGGYQPQHF.

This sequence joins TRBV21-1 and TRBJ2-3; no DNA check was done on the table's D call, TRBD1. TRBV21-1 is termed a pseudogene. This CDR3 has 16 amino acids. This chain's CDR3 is CASSKARASLGDTQYF. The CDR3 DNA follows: TGTGCCAGCAGCAAAGCCAGGGCCTCACTGGGAGATACGCAGTATTTT.

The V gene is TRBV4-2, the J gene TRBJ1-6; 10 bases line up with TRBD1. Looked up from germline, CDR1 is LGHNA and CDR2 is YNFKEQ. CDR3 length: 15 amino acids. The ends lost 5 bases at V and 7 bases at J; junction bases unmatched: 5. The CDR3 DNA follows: TGTGCCAGCAGCTCCCAGGGACAGGGGAATTCACCCCTCCACTTT. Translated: CASSSQGQGNSPLHF.

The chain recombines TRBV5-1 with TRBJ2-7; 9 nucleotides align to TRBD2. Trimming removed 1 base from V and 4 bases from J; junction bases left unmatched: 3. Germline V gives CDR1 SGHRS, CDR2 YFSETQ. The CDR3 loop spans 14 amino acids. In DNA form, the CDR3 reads TGCGCCAGCAGCTTGAGGGGACTAGCATACGAGCAGTACTTC. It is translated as CASSLRGLAYEQYF. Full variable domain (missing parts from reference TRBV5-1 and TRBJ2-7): KAGVTQTPRYLIKTRGQQVTLSCSPISGHRSVSWYQQTPGQGLQFLFEYFSETQRNKGNFPGRFSGRQFSNSRSEMNVSTLELGDSALYLCASSLRGLAYEQYFGPGTRLTVT.

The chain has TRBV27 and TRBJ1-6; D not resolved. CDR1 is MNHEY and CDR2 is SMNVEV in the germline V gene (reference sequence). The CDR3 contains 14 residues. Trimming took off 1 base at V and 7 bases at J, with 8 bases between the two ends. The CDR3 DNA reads TGTGCCAGCAGTTTATTAACAGTGAATTCACCCCTCCACTTT. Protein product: CASSLLTVNSPLHF.

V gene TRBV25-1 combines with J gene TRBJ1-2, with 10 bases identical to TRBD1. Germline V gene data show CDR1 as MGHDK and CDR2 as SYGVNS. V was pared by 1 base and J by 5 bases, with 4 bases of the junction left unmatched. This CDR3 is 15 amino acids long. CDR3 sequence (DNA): TGTGCCAGCAGTGAATGGACAGGGGGAAGGTATGGCTACACCTTC. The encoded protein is CASSEWTGGRYGYTF.